These 23 T cell receptor beta chains were sequenced from one sample in a study of tumor-infiltrating lymphocytes in primary liver carcinoma. For each extraction, RNA and DNA were obtained together from around 20-30 mg of unsorted bulk tissue. The input was about 500 ng total RNA; TCR beta cDNA was made from it with a constant-region primer. Library construction for TCR beta comprised three nested multiplex PCR rounds performed with slightly modified ARM-PCR. The study ran its first two PCR rounds for approximately 10 cycles each, using TRBV1-TRBV30 forward primers and a C-beta reverse primer. TCRdb analysed the multiplex PCR reads with MiXCR anew, one entry per CDR3 protein. This table has about 29,000 distinct CDR3 sequences, 76% appearing once. Sequenced: liver tumor tissue from sampling region 5. The subset was: tumor region T5, tumor centre. These TCRs come from a man aged 40-55 years with primary liver carcinoma and hepatitis B virus infection.

V gene TRBV6-2 or TRBV6-3 combines with J gene TRBJ1-5; no firm D call. The CDR3 runs 15 residues. The germline gives CDR1 MNHEY, CDR2 SVGEGT. With 4 bases removed from V and 5 bases from J, the gap between germline ends came to 15 bases. The CDR3 reads CASSLDGYNDQPQHF. In DNA, the CDR3 is TGTGCCAGCAGTTTGGACGGTTATAACGATCAGCCCCAGCATTTT.

This clonotype came up once. As the CDR3 is not closed by the conserved phenylalanine or tryptophan, this likely results from a read error. The chain links TRBV11-2 to TRBJ2-7; the match to TRBD1 covers 11 bases. Germline assignment: CDR1 SGHAT and CDR2 FQNNGV. Trimming cost V 4 bases and J 9 bases; bases outside gene matches: 8. The CDR3 runs to 14 residues. The CDR3, as DNA: TGTGCCAGCAGCTCTCGGACAGGGGGCAACGTGCAGTACCTC. Residues: CASSSRTGGNVQYL.

In its sample, this clonotype was seen once. Relative to the germline gene, one junction end is altered; a read error may explain this. This sequence joins TRBV12-3 or TRBV12-4 and TRBJ2-5; D possibly corresponds to TRBD2 (6 bases). This CDR3 contains 13 residues. For the CDR3, the DNA is TGTGGCAGCAGTTTAACGGCCGGGGGGACCCAGTACTTC. As protein: CGSSLTAGGTQYF.

This clonotype rates as medium-sized. The chain has TRBV4-2 and TRBJ2-2; 15 bases fit TRBD2. Germline V lookup: CDR1 LGHNA, CDR2 YNFKEQ. V was pared by 2 bases and J by 7 bases, with 8 bases of the junction left unmatched. The CDR3 contains 18 residues. Here the CDR3 reads CASSQNQGTSGGYGELFF. DNA for the CDR3: TGTGCCAGCAGCCAAAACCAAGGGACTAGCGGGGGGTACGGGGAGCTGTTTTTT.

Notes on this clonotype: Since the CDR3 does not end with the conserved phenylalanine or tryptophan, this likely comes from a read error. The chain joins TRBV4-2 to TRBJ2-1, with D hard to call. The germline gives CDR1 LGHNA, CDR2 YNFKEQ. This CDR3 has 14 amino acids. The CDR3 coding sequence is TGTGCCATCAGCCTAAGGCACAGCGACAATGAGCAGTTCTCC. It specifies CAISLRHSDNEQFS.

The chain employs TRBV28 and TRBJ2-7, with TRBD2 as a possible D gene (5 bases). CDR3 length: 14 residues. The V gene's germline CDR1 is MDHEN and CDR2 SYDVKM. Deletions cut 5 bases from V and 3 bases from J, with 14 bases between. DNA of the CDR3: TGTGCCAGCAGTCTCCTAGAGGGAGACTACGAGCAGTACTTC. Translating it yields CASSLLEGDYEQYF. Variable domain in full (rest from reference TRBV28 and TRBJ2-7): DVKVTQSSRYLVKRTGEKVFLECVQDMDHENMFWYRQDPGLGLRLIYFSYDVKMKEKGDIPEGYSVSREKKERFSLILESASTNQTSMYLCASSLLEGDYEQYFGPGTRLTVT.

With regard to this clonotype: A junction end diverges from the germline sequence, so it may reflect a read error. This CDR3 reads CAGNFAGSNTRELFF. As DNA, the CDR3 is TGTGCCGGCAACTTTGCGGGATCGAACACCCGGGAGCTGTTTTTT. This chain connects TRBV11-2 to TRBJ2-2; D possibly corresponds to TRBD2 (6 bases). CDR1 and CDR2 (germline): SGHAT, FQNNGV. This CDR3 has 15 amino acids.

Comments on this clonotype: One end of the junction does not line up with germline, which may come from a read error. The rearrangement links TRBV6-6 to TRBJ2-7, with D possibly being TRBD2 (7 bases). Germline assignment: CDR1 MNHNY and CDR2 SVGAGI (reference sequence). The CDR3 runs to 16 residues. CDR3 sequence (DNA): TGTGCCAGCAGACAGGGCGTTGGGACTAATGTGTACGAGCAATACTTC. Translating it yields CASRQGVGTNVYEQYF.

The chain employs TRBV4-1 and TRBJ1-4; D is undetermined. Looked up from germline, CDR1 is MGHRA and CDR2 is YSYEKL. V was shortened by 1 base and J by 5 bases, with 5 bases between the two germline ends. CDR3 size: 13 residues. CDR3 region: CASSQGSNEKLFF. CDR3 sequence (DNA): TGCGCCAGCAGCCAAGGATCCAATGAAAAACTGTTTTTT.

As to this clonotype: This may be a read error, as it is one base from a much larger clone. The chain uses TRBV7-3 and TRBJ2-6, with 9 nucleotides matching TRBD2. CDR3 length: 16 residues. The germline CDR1 and CDR2 sequences are SGHTA and FQGTGA. The CDR3 spells CTSSLAGDSGANVLTF. CDR3 bases: TGTACCAGCAGTTTAGCGGGGGACTCTGGGGCCAACGTCCTGACTTTC.

The CDR3 sequence is CAWNFQGGPEAFF. CDR3 sequence (DNA): TGTGCCTGGAACTTCCAAGGGGGTCCTGAAGCTTTCTTT. The chain combines TRBV30 with TRBJ1-1; TRBD1 is a possible D gene (6 bases). The CDR3 runs 13 residues. V was clipped by 4 bases and J by 6 bases, with 15 bases between them. CDR1 is GTSNPN, CDR2 SVGIG, per germline (reference sequence).

Remarks on this clonotype: The junction differs from germline at one of its ends, possibly a read error. J is TRBJ2-2 and V is TRBV11-2; D is perhaps TRBD2 (6 bases). Germline V CDR1 and CDR2: SGHAT, FQNNGV. This CDR3 is 15 amino acids long. CDR3 loop: CTSSFAGSKTRELFF. DNA of the CDR3: TGTACCAGCAGCTTTGCGGGATCGAAGACCAGGGAGCTGTTTTTT.

About this clonotype itself: Lacking the conserved final phenylalanine or tryptophan, this CDR3 likely reflects a read error. This chain links TRBV6-2 or TRBV6-3 with TRBJ2-3; 8 bases fit TRBD2. Germline-derived CDR1 and CDR2 are MNHEY and SVGEGT. Trimming removed 5 bases from V and 6 bases from J; junction bases left unmatched: 13. CDR3 length equals 16 residues. DNA of the CDR3: TGTGCCAGCAGTCAACTAGCGGAAGTGGAGACTGATACGCAGTATCTT. Translation gives CASSQLAEVETDTQYL.

Only a few counts were recorded for this clonotype. Here the CDR3 DNA reads TGTGTCAGAAGTCCCCCTCCCGGGACAGGGATGGCTTTCTTT. It is translated as CVRSPPPGTGMAFF. The chain carries TRBV12-3 or TRBV12-4 and TRBJ1-1; 9 nucleotides match TRBD1. The CDR3 spans 14 residues.

V usage is TRBV6-6 and J usage is TRBJ2-5; D may be TRBD2 (5 bases). V was trimmed by 7 bases and J by 0 bases, leaving 12 bases between them. The germline gives CDR1 MNHNY, CDR2 SVGAGI (reference sequence). CDR3 size: 14 residues. This CDR3 is CASTGVRHQETQYF. In DNA form, the CDR3 reads TGTGCCAGCACCGGGGTTCGGCACCAAGAGACCCAGTACTTC.

This clonotype was seen a few times. At one of its ends the junction is not consistent with the germline gene, which may arise from a read error. The chain joins TRBV10-2 to TRBJ2-7, with D maybe TRBD1 (5 bases). The CDR3 has 15 amino acids. Germline V gene data show CDR1 as WSHSY and CDR2 as SAAADI. The CDR3 DNA reads TGTGCCAGCAACCCTGGACAATGGGCGATCTACGAGCAGTACTTC. It translates to CASNPGQWAIYEQYF.

On this clonotype itself: The conserved phenylalanine or tryptophan normally closing the CDR3 is absent here, so this likely arose from a read error. The limits of the CDR3 on the DNA are not certain, so only TCRdb's listed CDR3 is given. The genes are TRBV6-6 and TRBJ2-7; TRBD1 was called by the table and not checked on the DNA. Counting both end residues, the CDR3 totals 13 amino acids. Germline CDR1 is MNHNY and CDR2 is SVGAGI (reference sequence). The CDR3 sequence: CASSWDRDSERYI.

Regarding this clonotype: A junction end diverges from the germline sequence, so it may reflect a read error. The chain couples TRBV11-2 to TRBJ1-2; no clear D gene. The CDR3 covers 13 residues. Looked up from germline, CDR1 is SGHAT and CDR2 is FQNNGV. DNA for the CDR3: TGTGCCAGCACCTTAGGAGTTAACTATGACTACACCTTC. Amino acid sequence: CASTLGVNYDYTF.

In regard to this clonotype: At one end, the junction sequence differs from germline, possibly due to a read error. The CDR3 region is CACRDRVEETKYF. CDR3 DNA: TGTGCCTGCAGAGACAGGGTGGAAGAGACCAAGTACTTC. The chain couples TRBV6-1 to TRBJ2-5; 7 positions agree with TRBD1. The CDR3 spans 13 residues. Per the germline V gene, CDR1 is MNHNS and CDR2 is SASEGT.

In this sample, this clonotype turned up once. An end of the junction does not agree with germline; a read error may underlie this. This rearrangement joins TRBV11-2 to TRBJ2-5, with TRBD2 matching 12 bases. Germline values: CDR1 SGHAT, CDR2 FQNNGV. The CDR3 runs 18 residues. The CDR3, as DNA: TGTGCCAGCAGCTTAGATCCGTGGTCTAGCGGGAGGGAAGATACCCAGTACTTC. This codes for CASSLDPWSSGREDTQYF.

With respect to this clonotype: Germline and junction disagree at one end, which may indicate a read error. The rearrangement joins TRBV11-2 to TRBJ2-3; D is unclear. Germline assignment: CDR1 SGHAT and CDR2 FQNNGV. The CDR3 extends over 12 amino acids. The CDR3 loop reads CAGSAGIDTQYF. CDR3 nucleotides: TGTGCCGGCAGCGCCGGCATAGATACGCAGTATTTT.

The chain employs TRBV10-3 and TRBJ2-5, with 9 bases that match TRBD1. Germline values: CDR1 ENHRY, CDR2 SYGVKD. V lost 9 bases, J lost 1 base, and 6 bases stayed unmatched. The CDR3 totals 14 residues. CDR3 DNA: TGTGCCATTAAGGGACAGGGACCCCAAGAGACCCAGTACTTC. Its protein product is CAIKGQGPQETQYF.

This clonotype appeared once. No conserved phenylalanine or tryptophan ends this CDR3, so it is likely a read error. This chain uses TRBV6-5 with TRBJ2-2, with a weak D call TRBD1 (5 bases). The CDR3 sequence is 14 residues long. Trimming removed 7 bases at V and 1 base at J, with 10 bases between. Germline loops: CDR1 MNHEY, CDR2 SVGAGI. As DNA, the CDR3 is TGTGCCAGCAAGGACATGAGGAACACCGGGGAGCTGTTTTCC. Protein sequence: CASKDMRNTGELFS.